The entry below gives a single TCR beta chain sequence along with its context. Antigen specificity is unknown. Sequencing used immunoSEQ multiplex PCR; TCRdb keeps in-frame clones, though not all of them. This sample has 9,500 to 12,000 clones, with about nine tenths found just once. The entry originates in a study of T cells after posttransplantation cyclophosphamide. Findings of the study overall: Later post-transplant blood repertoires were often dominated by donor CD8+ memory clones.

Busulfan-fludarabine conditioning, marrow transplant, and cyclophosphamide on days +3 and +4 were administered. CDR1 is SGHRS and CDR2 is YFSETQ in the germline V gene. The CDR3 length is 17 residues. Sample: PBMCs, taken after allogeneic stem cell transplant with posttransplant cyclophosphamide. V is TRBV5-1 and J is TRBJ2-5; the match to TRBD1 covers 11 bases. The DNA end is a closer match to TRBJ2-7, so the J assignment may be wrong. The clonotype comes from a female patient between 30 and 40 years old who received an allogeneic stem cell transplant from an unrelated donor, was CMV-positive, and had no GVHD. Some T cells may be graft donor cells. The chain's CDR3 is CASSPGQGALEIYEQYF. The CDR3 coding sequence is TGCGCCAGCAGCCCCGGACAGGGGGCACTGGAAATCTACGAGCAGTACTTC.